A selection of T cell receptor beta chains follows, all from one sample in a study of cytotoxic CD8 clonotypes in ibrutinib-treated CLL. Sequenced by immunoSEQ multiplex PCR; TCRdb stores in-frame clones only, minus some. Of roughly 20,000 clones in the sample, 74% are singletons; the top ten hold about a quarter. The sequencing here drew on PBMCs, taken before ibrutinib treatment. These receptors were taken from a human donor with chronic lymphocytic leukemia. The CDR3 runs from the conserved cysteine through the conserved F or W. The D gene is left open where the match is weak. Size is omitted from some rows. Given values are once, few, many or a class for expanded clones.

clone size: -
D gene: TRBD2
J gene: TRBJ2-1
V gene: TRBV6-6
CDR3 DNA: TGTGCCAGCAGTTACCTCACTAGCGGGAGTAATGAGCAGTTCTTC
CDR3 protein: CASSYLTSGSNEQFF

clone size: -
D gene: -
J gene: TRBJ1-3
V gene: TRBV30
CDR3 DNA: TGTGCCTGGAGATGGCGACAGGTCCTCAGCTCTGGAAACACCATATATTTT
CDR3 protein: CAWRWRQVLSSGNTIYF

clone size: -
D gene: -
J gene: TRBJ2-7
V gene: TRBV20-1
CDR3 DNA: TGCAGTGCTAAAGGAGACTACGAGCAGTACTTC
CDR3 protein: CSAKGDYEQYF

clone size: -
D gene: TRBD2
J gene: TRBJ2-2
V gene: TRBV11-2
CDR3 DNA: TGTGCCAGCAGCCCCACTAGCGGGAGCTTCACCGGGGAGCTGTTTTTT
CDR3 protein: CASSPTSGSFTGELFF

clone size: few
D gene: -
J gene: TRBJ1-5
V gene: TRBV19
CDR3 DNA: TGTGCCAGTAGTATAAGGGGTAACAATCAGCCCCAGCATTTT
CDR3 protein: CASSIRGNNQPQHF

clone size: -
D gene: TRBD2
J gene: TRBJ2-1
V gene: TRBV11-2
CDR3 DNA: TGTGCCAGCAGGCCCCCGGGACTAGCGGGGACCAATGAGCAGTTCTTC
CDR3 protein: CASRPPGLAGTNEQFF

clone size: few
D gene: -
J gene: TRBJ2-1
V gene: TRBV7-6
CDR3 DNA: TGTGCCAGCAGCTTACAGGGGACTCAATACAATGAGCAGTTCTTC
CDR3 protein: CASSLQGTQYNEQFF

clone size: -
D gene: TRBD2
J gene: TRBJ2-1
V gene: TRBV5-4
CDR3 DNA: TGTGCCAGCAGCTTGGGCAGCGGGACTAGCGCCTTCTTC
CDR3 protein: CASSLGSGTSAFF

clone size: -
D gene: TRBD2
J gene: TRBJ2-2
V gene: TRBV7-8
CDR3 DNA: TGTGCCAGCAGCGCGGGGCGGGGGAGGAACACCGGGGAGCTGTTTTTT
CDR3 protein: CASSAGRGRNTGELFF

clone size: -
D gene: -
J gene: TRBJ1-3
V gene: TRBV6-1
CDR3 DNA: TGTGCCAGCAGTGAACTCAGAGTCTCTGGAAACACCATATATTTT
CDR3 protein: CASSELRVSGNTIYF

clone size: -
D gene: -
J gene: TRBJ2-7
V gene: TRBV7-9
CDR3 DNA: TGTGCCAGCAGCTTAGAGGGGCCCCGGGCCTACGAGCAGTACTTC
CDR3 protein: CASSLEGPRAYEQYF

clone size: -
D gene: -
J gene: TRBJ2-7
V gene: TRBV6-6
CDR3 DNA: TGTGCCAGCAGTGCGGCCCTAAGTGCCAACGAGCAGTACTTC
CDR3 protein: CASSAALSANEQYF

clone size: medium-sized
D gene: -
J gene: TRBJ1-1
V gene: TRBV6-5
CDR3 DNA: TGTGCCAGCAGGCCCCTCCTGGGAAGCGGGACTGAAGCTTTCTTT
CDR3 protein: CASRPLLGSGTEAFF

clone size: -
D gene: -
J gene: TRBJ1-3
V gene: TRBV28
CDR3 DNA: TGTGCCAGCAGCCCAAGCAGACCCGGAAACACCATATATTTT
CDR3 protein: CASSPSRPGNTIYF

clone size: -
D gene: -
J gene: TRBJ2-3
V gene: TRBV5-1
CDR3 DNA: TGCGCCAGCAGCCCACGCCAGGCTACCCCTAGCACAGATACGCAGTATTTT
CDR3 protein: CASSPRQATPSTDTQYF

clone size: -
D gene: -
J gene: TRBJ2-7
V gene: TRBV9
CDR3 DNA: TGTGCCAGCAGCCCCGACGGGGTTTCAGTCTTCGGGGAGCAGTACTTC
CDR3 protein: CASSPDGVSVFGEQYF

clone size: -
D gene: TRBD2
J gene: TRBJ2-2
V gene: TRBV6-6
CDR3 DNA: TGTGCCAGCAGTCTAGCGGGGAACACCGGGGAGCTGTTTTTT
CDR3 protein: CASSLAGNTGELFF

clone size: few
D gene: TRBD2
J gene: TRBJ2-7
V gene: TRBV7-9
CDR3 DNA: TGTGCCAGCAGCCTAACTATCGCGGGAGTCAACGAGCAGTACTTC
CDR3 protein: CASSLTIAGVNEQYF

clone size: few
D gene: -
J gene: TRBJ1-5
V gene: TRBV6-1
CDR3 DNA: TGTGCCAGCAGTGAAGGAGTGTCGGGCAATCAGCCCCAGCATTTT
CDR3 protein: CASSEGVSGNQPQHF

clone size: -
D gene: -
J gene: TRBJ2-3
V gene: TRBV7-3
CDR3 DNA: TGTGCCAGCAGCTTAGTATCTAGCACAGATACGCAGTATTTT
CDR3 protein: CASSLVSSTDTQYF

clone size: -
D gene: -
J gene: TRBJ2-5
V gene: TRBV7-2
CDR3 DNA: TGTGCCAGCAGTCAAGGCCCCCACCAAGAGACCCAGTACTTC
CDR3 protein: CASSQGPHQETQYF

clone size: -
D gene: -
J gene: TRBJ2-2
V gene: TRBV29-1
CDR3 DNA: TGCAGCGGCTCAGGGAACACCGGGGAGCTGTTTTTT
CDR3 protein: CSGSGNTGELFF

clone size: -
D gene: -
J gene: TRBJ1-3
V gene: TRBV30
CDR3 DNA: TGTGCCTGGAGTGAGTTTGGGCAGACTGGAAACACCATATATTTT
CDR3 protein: CAWSEFGQTGNTIYF

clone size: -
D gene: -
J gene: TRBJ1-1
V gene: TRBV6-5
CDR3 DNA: TGTGCCAGCAGTCAGGCCCGGCGAACTGAAGCTTTCTTT
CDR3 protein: CASSQARRTEAFF

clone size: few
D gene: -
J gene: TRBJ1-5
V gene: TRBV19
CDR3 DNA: TGTGCCAGTAGTATTTTTGCCAGGGTTGGCCGGCCCCAGCATTTT
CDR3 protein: CASSIFARVGRPQHF

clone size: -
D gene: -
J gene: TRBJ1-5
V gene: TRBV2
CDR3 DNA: TGTGCCAGCAGTGAGTGGGGGGCAGATCAGCCCCAGCATTTT
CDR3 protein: CASSEWGADQPQHF

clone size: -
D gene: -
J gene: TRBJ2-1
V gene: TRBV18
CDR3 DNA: TGTGCCAGCTCACAACTGGGGCTCGGGGGGCCCTACAATGAGCAGTTCTTC
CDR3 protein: CASSQLGLGGPYNEQFF

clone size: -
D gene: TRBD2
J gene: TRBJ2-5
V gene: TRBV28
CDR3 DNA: TGTGCCAGCAGTTTAGGACCTCCGGGACTAGCGGGATTGCTCCAAGAGACCCAGTACTTC
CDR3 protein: CASSLGPPGLAGLLQETQYF

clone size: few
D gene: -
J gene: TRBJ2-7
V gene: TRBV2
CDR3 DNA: TGTGCCAGCAGTCTTACTAGGGATTCCTACGAGCAGTACTTC
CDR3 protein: CASSLTRDSYEQYF

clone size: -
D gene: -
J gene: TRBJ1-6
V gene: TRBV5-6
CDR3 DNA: TGTGCCAGCAGCAGAGGGGACCGAAATAATTCACCCCTCCACTTT
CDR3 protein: CASSRGDRNNSPLHF

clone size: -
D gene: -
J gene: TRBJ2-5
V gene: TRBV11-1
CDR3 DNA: TGTGCCAGCAGCTTAGTTGGGAAACAAGAGACCCAGTACTTC
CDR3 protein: CASSLVGKQETQYF

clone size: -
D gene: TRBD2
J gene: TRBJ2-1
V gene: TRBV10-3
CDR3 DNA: TGTGCCATCATTAGCGGGAAGAACAATGAGCAGTTCTTC
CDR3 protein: CAIISGKNNEQFF

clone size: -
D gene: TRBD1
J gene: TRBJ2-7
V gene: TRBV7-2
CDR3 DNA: TGTGCCAGCAGCTTTAGCTGGGGACAGGCCGGAGAGCAGTACTTC
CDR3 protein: CASSFSWGQAGEQYF

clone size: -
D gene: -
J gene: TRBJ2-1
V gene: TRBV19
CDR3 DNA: TGTGCCAGTAGTCCCCTCCTGTTCGGGTACAATGAGCAGTTCTTC
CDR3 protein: CASSPLLFGYNEQFF

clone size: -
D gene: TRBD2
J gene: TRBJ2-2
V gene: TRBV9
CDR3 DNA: TGTGCCAGCAGCGTACTAGCGGGCTCGAACACCGGGGAGCTGTTTTTT
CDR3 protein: CASSVLAGSNTGELFF

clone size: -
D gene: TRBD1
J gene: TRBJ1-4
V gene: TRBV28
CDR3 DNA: TGTGCCAGCAGTTTAAGACAGGGAGGTAGTGAAAAACTGTTTTTT
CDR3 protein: CASSLRQGGSEKLFF

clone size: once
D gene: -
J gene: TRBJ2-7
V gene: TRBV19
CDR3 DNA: TGTGCCAGTAGTATAGGGCGGGGCCTCGGTGAGCAGTACTTC
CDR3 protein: CASSIGRGLGEQYF